This T cell receptor (beta chain) was found in a study of OX40 agonist ivuxolimab in advanced cancers. Study-wide background: Enrolled patients in dose escalation had cancers that were hepatocellular carcinoma, melanoma, renal cell or head and neck cancer.

About this clone: The target antigen is unknown.

TCRdb's table, derived via immunoSEQ multiplex PCR, lists solely in-frame clones and lacks some. Of around 56,000 clones in the sample, roughly 86% are singletons; the top ten hold approximately 1.1%. Study results and caveats: There was clonal expansion of CD4+ and CD8+ blood T cells by week 6 at 0.1 to 3.0 mg/kg. In general, CD8+ T cells held more expanded clones than CD4+ did, on average. The antigens recognized by the expanded peripheral T cells, that is their antigen specificity, were not determined.

The sequence came from an adult with an advanced solid tumor such as melanoma, head and neck, liver or kidney cancer. The specimen comprised CD4+ or CD8+ T cells sorted from blood, sampled in a trial of the OX40 agonist ivuxolimab.

CDR3 sequence reads: CATSRDLSDGYGYTF. The CDR3 region has the DNA TGTGCCACCAGCAGAGATTTGTCCGACGGCTATGGCTACACCTTC. The gene calls are TRBV15 and TRBJ1-2, with D unresolved. The length of the CDR3 is 15 residues. CDR1 LNHNV and CDR2 YYDKDF come from the germline V gene (reference sequence). The V end lost 0 bases, the J end lost 4 bases, and 12 bases lay between the germline ends.